This TCR beta chain was retrieved from a study of blood T cells in healthy people across ages. The overall study: Researchers report that template switching captured about one barcoded beta molecule per two T cells.

Per germline, CDR1 SNHLY and CDR2 FYNNEI. The CDR3 totals 16 residues. V shed 0 bases, J shed 0 bases, and the junction held 3 bases outside the gene matches. A sample-barcoded 5' primer and a J-beta primer mix were used in a second PCR of roughly 6 to 12 cycles. From the 5' RACE reads, TCRdb called clonotypes with MiXCR, one entry per CDR3 protein. This sample carries hundreds of thousands of distinct CDR3 sequences, about 56% of them seen once, and the ten largest clones take roughly 26%. This clonotype originated in a man between 35 and 55 years old in good health. The rearrangement uses TRBV2 and TRBJ2-7; TRBD1 aligns across 9 bases. Sequencing was done on a sample of blood. CDR3 in DNA: TGTGCCAGCAGTGAAGCACGGACAGGGGCCTCCTACGAGCAGTACTTC. It is translated as CASSEARTGASYEQYF. The full variable domain, in which reference TRBV2 and TRBJ2-7 provide the parts outside the CDR3, is EPEVTQTPSHQVTQMGQEVILRCVPISNHLYFYWYRQILGQKVEFLVSFYNNEISEKSEIFDDQFSVERPDGSNFTLKIRSTKLEDSAMYFCASSEARTGASYEQYFGPGTRLTVT.